A selection of T cell receptor beta chains follows, all from one sample in a study of CD8+CD57+ T cells in acquired aplastic anemia. TCRdb analysed the reads with MiXCR anew, one entry per CDR3 protein. This sample has 150,000 to 200,000 distinct CDR3 sequences, with around 66% found just once. Material: sorted CD4+, CD8+, or CD8+CD57+ T cells (not recorded which) from PBMCs. These receptors were collected from a human donor with severe aplastic anemia or a healthy control (not recorded which). CDR3s include the opening cysteine and the closing phenylalanine or tryptophan. The D gene is left open where the match is weak. Some rows have no size entry. The others give once, few or many, or a class for an expanded clone.

j_gene | d_gene | v_gene | abundance | CDR3aa | CDR3nt
TRBJ1-1 | . | TRBV20-1 | . | CSGMDQITEAFF | TGCAGTGGAATGGACCAAATCACTGAAGCTTTCTTT
TRBJ1-4 | . | TRBV7-9 | . | CASSLVQGTANEKLFF | TGTGCCAGCAGCTTGGTACAGGGAACGGCTAATGAAAAACTGTTTTTT
TRBJ2-5 | TRBD1 | TRBV7-9 | . | CASSAGQGPLGPYF | TGTGCCAGCAGCGCGGGACAGGGGCCCCTGGGGCCGTACTTC
TRBJ1-6 | . | TRBV20-1 | . | CSARDGSSLHF | TGCAGTGCTAGAGATGGCTCCTCACTCCACTTT
TRBJ2-3 | TRBD2 | TRBV6-1 | . | CASSGLAGGLTDTQYF | TGTGCCAGCAGTGGACTAGCGGGGGGCCTCACAGATACGCAGTATTTT
TRBJ1-1 | . | TRBV12-3/TRBV12-4 | once | CASSPYGNTEAFF | TGTGCCAGCAGTCCATATGGGAACACTGAAGCTTTCTTT
TRBJ2-7 | . | TRBV9 | . | CASSVDPVTYEQYF | TGTGCCAGCAGCGTAGATCCAGTTACCTACGAGCAGTACTTC
TRBJ1-4 | . | TRBV7-8 | many | CASSLAIGAGWEKLFF | TGTGCCAGCAGCTTAGCGATCGGGGCAGGCTGGGAAAAACTGTTTTTT
TRBJ1-6 | . | TRBV7-9 | . | CASSLAGQGYNSPLHF | TGTGCCAGCAGCTTAGCGGGTCAGGGGTATAATTCACCCCTCCACTTT
TRBJ2-6 | . | TRBV5-1 | . | CASSSGARGANVLTF | TGCGCCAGCAGCTCCGGGGCCCGTGGGGCCAACGTCCTGACTTTC
TRBJ2-7 | TRBD2 | TRBV10-3 | . | CAIKPGTSGYSYEQYF | TGTGCCATCAAACCAGGGACTAGCGGGTACTCCTACGAGCAGTACTTC
TRBJ1-4 | . | TRBV19 | . | CASGTGYRPNEKLFF | TGTGCCAGTGGAACAGGGTACCGTCCTAATGAAAAACTGTTTTTT
TRBJ2-5 | . | TRBV7-7 | few | CASSTGRGETQYF | TGTGCCAGCAGCACCGGTCGGGGGGAGACCCAGTACTTC
TRBJ2-7 | . | TRBV7-6 | . | CASSPQHGIVAYEQYF | TGTGCCAGCAGCCCACAACACGGAATTGTGGCCTACGAGCAGTACTTC
TRBJ2-3 | TRBD2 | TRBV10-3 | many | CAISETSGGVGDTQYF | TGTGCCATCAGTGAGACTAGCGGGGGGGTGGGAGATACGCAGTATTTT
TRBJ1-1 | . | TRBV14 | . | CASSQDYGGSKVNTEAFF | TGTGCCAGCAGCCAAGATTATGGGGGAAGTAAAGTGAACACTGAAGCTTTCTTT
TRBJ2-7 | . | TRBV20-1 | . | CSAYPGPSYEQYF | TGCAGTGCTTATCCGGGACCTTCCTACGAGCAGTACTTC
TRBJ1-3 | TRBD1 | TRBV25-1 | . | CASSRTMAYDRGLGNTIYF | TGTGCCAGCAGCAGAACCATGGCGTATGACAGGGGGCTCGGAAACACCATATATTTT
TRBJ2-1 | . | TRBV7-2 | . | CASGLAAQIYNEQFF | TGTGCCAGCGGCTTGGCAGCCCAAATTTACAATGAGCAGTTCTTC
TRBJ2-1 | . | TRBV10-3 | . | CAIRTRVTNEQFF | TGTGCCATCCGGACGAGGGTAACCAATGAGCAGTTCTTC
TRBJ1-5 | . | TRBV7-4 | once | CASSLDSSQPQHF | TGTGCCAGCAGTCTTGACAGTAGTCAGCCCCAGCATTTT
TRBJ2-1 | TRBD2 | TRBV7-8 | once | CASSFGLAGAREQFF | TGTGCCAGCAGCTTCGGACTAGCGGGGGCTCGTGAGCAGTTCTTC
TRBJ2-7 | TRBD2 | TRBV5-1 | . | CASSMGLAGSLDSYEQYF | TGCGCCAGCAGCATGGGACTAGCGGGTTCACTAGACTCCTACGAGCAGTACTTC
TRBJ2-5 | TRBD1 | TRBV9 | many | CASSARAGTGSIETQYF | TGTGCCAGCAGCGCGCGAGCAGGGACAGGGAGTATAGAGACCCAGTACTTC
TRBJ1-2 | . | TRBV29-1 | . | CSVEDAGYGYTF | TGCAGCGTTGAAGATGCCGGGTATGGCTACACCTTC
TRBJ2-7 | . | TRBV10-2 | . | CASSASGYEQYF | TGCGCCAGCAGTGCGTCGGGCTACGAGCAGTACTTC
TRBJ2-1 | TRBD2 | TRBV19 | . | CASSMRLAGVNEQFF | TGTGCCAGTAGTATGCGACTAGCGGGGGTAAATGAGCAGTTCTTC
TRBJ1-2 | TRBD1 | TRBV27 | few | CASRNLPGQGDYGYTF | TGTGCCAGCAGGAATCTTCCGGGACAGGGCGACTATGGCTACACCTTC
TRBJ1-4 | . | TRBV7-2 | . | CASSPAGDDNEKLFF | TGTGCCAGCAGCCCCGCGGGGGACGATAATGAAAAACTGTTTTTT
TRBJ2-1 | TRBD2 | TRBV7-3 | . | CASTPGLAGGHLNEQFF | TGTGCCAGCACCCCGGGACTAGCGGGGGGGCATTTAAATGAGCAGTTCTTC
TRBJ2-7 | TRBD1 | TRBV29-1 | few | CSVTGQGIYEQYF | TGCAGCGTGACTGGACAGGGAATCTACGAGCAGTACTTC
TRBJ2-5 | . | TRBV5-1 | . | CASSLDESGETQYF | TGCGCCAGCAGCTTGGACGAAAGTGGGGAGACCCAGTACTTC
TRBJ2-3 | TRBD2 | TRBV18 | . | CASYMTSGGTDTQYF | TGTGCCAGCTACATGACTAGCGGGGGCACAGATACGCAGTATTTT
TRBJ1-1 | . | TRBV19 | many | CASSIGTEAFF | TGTGCCAGTAGTATAGGGACAGAAGCTTTCTTT
TRBJ2-7 | TRBD2 | TRBV29-1 | . | CSQDETSGNEQYF | TGCAGCCAAGATGAGACTAGCGGAAACGAGCAGTACTTC
TRBJ2-2 | . | TRBV19 | . | CASSIELATGELFF | TGTGCCAGTAGTATAGAACTAGCAACCGGGGAGCTGTTTTTT
TRBJ2-7 | TRBD2 | TRBV7-9 | . | CASAGTSGRRTYEQYF | TGTGCCAGTGCCGGGACTAGCGGGAGAAGAACTTACGAGCAGTACTTC
TRBJ2-7 | . | TRBV7-9 | . | CASSLEHSYEQYF | TGTGCCAGCAGCTTAGAGCACAGCTACGAGCAGTACTTC
TRBJ2-7 | . | TRBV25-1 | . | CASSVEGDGVSYEQYF | TGTGCCAGCAGCGTTGAGGGGGATGGGGTCTCCTACGAGCAGTACTTC
TRBJ1-2 | . | TRBV13 | . | CASSSEIELVGGYTF | TGTGCCAGCAGCTCGGAGATCGAACTTGTGGGGGGCTACACCTTC
TRBJ1-3 | . | TRBV5-5 | . | CASSSRTWAGNTIYF | TGTGCCAGCAGCTCCCGGACATGGGCTGGAAACACCATATATTTT
TRBJ2-7 | . | TRBV6-5 | . | CASSEGVRGDEQYF | TGTGCCAGCAGTGAAGGCGTCAGGGGGGACGAGCAGTACTTC
TRBJ1-4 | TRBD1 | TRBV2 | few | CASTGQNNEKLFF | TGTGCCAGCACGGGACAGAACAATGAAAAACTGTTTTTT
TRBJ1-2 | . | TRBV15 | . | CATSPNGGTNYGHTF | TGTGCCACCAGCCCTAATGGGGGCACTAACTATGGCCACACCTTC
TRBJ2-7 | . | TRBV7-8 | . | CASSKGIEQYF | TGTGCCAGCAGCAAGGGGATCGAGCAGTACTTC
TRBJ1-1 | TRBD1 | TRBV4-1 | . | CASSQVDRGTEAFF | TGCGCCAGCAGCCAAGTCGACAGGGGCACTGAAGCTTTCTTT
TRBJ1-2 | . | TRBV9 | many | CASSPQGYDNYGYTF | TGTGCCAGCAGCCCCCAGGGGTACGATAACTATGGCTACACCTTC
TRBJ1-2 | . | TRBV29-1 | . | CSVVRGGYGYAF | TGCAGCGTTGTTCGGGGGGGCTATGGCTACGCCTTC
TRBJ1-3 | . | TRBV7-9 | . | CASSLRDNHRRGNTIYF | TGTGCCAGCAGCCTCCGGGACAATCACCGCCGGGGGAACACCATATATTTT
TRBJ2-1 | . | TRBV12-3/TRBV12-4 | . | CASTILLRGGANSEQFF | TGTGCCAGCACCATCCTCTTGAGGGGGGGCGCTAACAGTGAGCAGTTCTTC
TRBJ1-1 | TRBD1 | TRBV19 | many | CASNQGQVSEAFF | TGTGCCAGTAACCAGGGACAGGTCAGTGAAGCTTTCTTT
TRBJ1-2 | TRBD1 | TRBV25-1 | . | CASSEQGANYGYTF | TGTGCCAGCAGTGAGCAGGGGGCGAACTATGGCTACACCTTC